The 16 T cell receptor beta chains in this list originate from one sample, sequenced in a study of shared clonotypes between healthy human individuals. The data were produced by immunoSEQ multiplex PCR, yet TCRdb's version contains in-frame clones alone and is incomplete. Of millions of clones listed, more than 90% are singletons. Specimen: naive CD4+ T cells sorted from blood. Sample subset: CD45RA+ positively selected. These receptor sequences come from a man aged 18 to 30 in good health.

A note on this clone: Other DNA sequences in the same sample also yield this CDR3. V and J are TRBV20-1 and TRBJ2-7; no reliable D call. Trimming removed 3 bases at V and 5 bases at J, with 8 bases between. The V gene's germline CDR1 is DFQATT and CDR2 SNEGSKA (reference sequence). The CDR3 covers 11 residues. The DNA for the CDR3 is TGCAGTGCTAGGGATCGCAACGAGCAGTACTTC. Translated, it gives CSARDRNEQYF.

The chain links TRBV28 to TRBJ1-5; D unclear. The CDR3 has 18 residues. V shed 6 bases and J shed 4 bases, with 25 bases lying between them. Germline V gene sequence: CDR1 MDHEN, CDR2 SYDVKM. The DNA of the CDR3 is TGTGCCAGCAGCCGACTTCAGCTTCGCGTAGACACTAATCAGCCCCAGCATTTT. This gives the protein CASSRLQLRVDTNQPQHF.

The chain employs TRBV7-9 and TRBJ1-1; a possible D gene is TRBD1 (6 bases). Germline values: CDR1 SEHNR, CDR2 FQNEAQ (reference sequence). CDR3 length: 15 residues. Trimming left V 2 bases short and J 2 bases short, with 12 bases between. The CDR3 coding sequence is TGTGCCAGCAGCTTATGGCTCAGGGGCAACACTGAAGCTTTCTTT. Its translation is CASSLWLRGNTEAFF.

This rearrangement joins TRBV7-3 to TRBJ2-2; D remains unclear. V was clipped by 5 bases and J by 8 bases, with 9 bases between them. The CDR3 sequence is 12 residues long. Germline lookup yields CDR1 SGHTA and CDR2 FQGTGA. The CDR3 protein is CASSTYVGELFF. The CDR3 DNA reads TGTGCCAGCAGCACCTACGTGGGGGAGCTGTTTTTT.

CDR3 protein: CSVRDLAGRVDTQYF. In nucleotides, the CDR3 is TGCAGCGTTCGAGACCTAGCGGGGCGGGTGGATACGCAGTATTTT. The rearrangement uses TRBV29-1 and TRBJ2-3; 9 bases agree with TRBD2. CDR3 size: 15 residues. After removal of 5 bases from V and 6 bases from J, the junction contained 12 bases not matched to a gene. The germline V gene has CDR1 SQVTM and CDR2 ANQGSEA.

The genes are TRBV5-4 and TRBJ1-2, with TRBD1 identical over 7 bases. The CDR3 extends over 15 amino acids. Trimming at V came to 5 bases and at J to 3 bases, leaving 10 bases not matched to a gene. Germline assignment: CDR1 SGHNT and CDR2 YYREEE (reference sequence). CDR3 coding DNA: TGTGCCAGCAGTTCCCTCCTGGGGACAGACTATGGCTACACCTTC. Translating gives CASSSLLGTDYGYTF.

V is TRBV5-1 and J is TRBJ1-1, with TRBD1 matching 10 bases. CDR1 SGHRS and CDR2 YFSETQ come from the germline V gene. The CDR3 extends over 15 amino acids. V lost 4 bases, J lost 4 bases, and 7 bases stayed unmatched. Written as DNA, the CDR3 is TGCGCCAGCAGCAACCGGGACAGGGGACCCACTGAAGCTTTCTTT. Amino acids: CASSNRDRGPTEAFF.

The genes are TRBV18 and TRBJ2-1; a possible D gene is TRBD2 (5 bases). Germline CDR1 reads KGHSH; CDR2 reads LQKENI. There are 15 residues in the CDR3. V lost 3 bases and J lost 8, with 17 bases in between. DNA for the CDR3: TGTGCCAGCTCACCTGCACTAGGCTTGGTCGATGAGCAGTTCTTC. As protein: CASSPALGLVDEQFF.

The chain links TRBV9 to TRBJ2-4; either TRBD1 or TRBD2 may supply D (5 bases each). The CDR3 is 12 residues long. Germline V CDR1 and CDR2: SGDLS, YYNGEE. CDR3 coding DNA: TGTGCTCTCTGGGGGGCCAAAAACATTCAGTACTTC. As protein: CALWGAKNIQYF.

Details on this clone: This sample includes further DNA sequences coding for the same CDR3. The genes are TRBV27 and TRBJ2-7; 9 bases are a match to TRBD1. CDR1 and CDR2 from the germline V gene are MNHEY and SMNVEV (reference sequence). The ends lost 3 bases at V and 3 bases at J; junction bases unmatched: 3. The CDR3 has 14 residues. The CDR3 is CASSFSTGGYEQYF. DNA of the CDR3: TGTGCCAGCAGTTTCTCGACAGGGGGCTACGAGCAGTACTTC.

The chain carries TRBV10-3 and TRBJ2-2, with 10 bases fitting TRBD2. The CDR3 spans 16 residues. J was trimmed by 4 bases and V by 7 bases; bases with no gene match: 9. The germline gives CDR1 ENHRY, CDR2 SYGVKD. The CDR3 loop is CAITASGRPTTGELFF. For the CDR3, the DNA is TGTGCCATCACGGCTAGCGGGAGACCCACCACCGGGGAGCTGTTTTTT.

A single count supports this clone. The chain employs TRBV28 and TRBJ2-2, with 9 nucleotides matching TRBD1. CDR1 is MDHEN, CDR2 SYDVKM, per germline. The J segment lost 6 bases and the V segment lost 3 bases, leaving 11 bases of the junction unmatched. This CDR3 is 17 amino acids long. The DNA of the CDR3 is TGTGCCAGCAGTTTCAATCCAGGGACAGGGAAGGCCGGGGAGCTGTTTTTT. Amino acid sequence: CASSFNPGTGKAGELFF.

Remarks on this clone: This CDR3 is also generated by other DNA sequences in the sample. The V and J genes are TRBV7-9 and TRBJ2-7, with 10 bases identical to TRBD1. Germline lookup yields CDR1 SEHNR and CDR2 FQNEAQ (reference sequence). This CDR3 is built from 13 residues. V shed 5 bases and J 5 bases; nucleotides not matched to a gene: 3. CDR3 loop: CASSLGTGDEQYF. CDR3 coding DNA: TGTGCCAGCAGCCTCGGGACAGGGGACGAGCAGTACTTC.

This chain links TRBV6-5 with TRBJ2-7; D gene ambiguous. The germline V gene has CDR1 MNHEY and CDR2 SVGAGI. Trimming cost V 2 bases and J 6 bases, with 11 bases left between them. There are 13 residues in the CDR3. CDR3 protein: CASSYTHLREQYF. For the CDR3, the DNA is TGTGCCAGCAGTTACACCCACCTTCGCGAGCAGTACTTC.

This clone was counted only a few times. Other DNA sequences in this sample translate to the same CDR3. The chain recombines TRBV6-5 with TRBJ2-5, with D maybe TRBD1 (6 bases). Germline loops: CDR1 MNHEY, CDR2 SVGAGI. The CDR3 sequence is 11 residues long. Trimming stripped 6 bases from V and 5 bases from J, with 7 bases between. CDR3 loop: CASSQGETQYF. CDR3 in DNA: TGTGCCAGCAGCCAGGGGGAGACCCAGTACTTC.

The chain employs TRBV5-6 and TRBJ1-5; TRBD1 matches 10 bases. The CDR3 has 15 amino acids. Losses at the gene ends were 3 bases for V and 6 bases for J; bases not matched to a gene: 6. Germline values: CDR1 SGHDT, CDR2 YYEEEE. DNA of the CDR3: TGTGCCAGCAGCTACCGGGGACAGGGGCTTCAGCCCCAGCATTTT. Its translation: CASSYRGQGLQPQHF.